The 11 T cell receptor beta chains below were found in one sample sequenced in a study of shared clonotypes between healthy human individuals. TCRdb keeps only in-frame clones here, not all; method: immunoSEQ multiplex PCR. The data show approximately 2.5 million clones, around nine tenths seen once. The material sequenced was naive CD4+ T cells sorted from blood. Subset specified: CD45RA+ positively selected. The receptors were sampled from a man between 18 and 29 years old in good health.

A single count supports this clone. The CDR3 protein is CASSLGAREKLFF. DNA of the CDR3: TGTGCCAGCAGCTTAGGGGCCCGGGAAAAACTGTTTTTT. V and J are TRBV7-8 and TRBJ1-4; D gene unclear. Germline CDR1 and CDR2: SGHVS and FQNEAQ. Deletions cut 1 base from V and 8 bases from J, with 8 bases between. The CDR3 totals 13 residues.

The chain carries TRBV5-1 and TRBJ1-5, with D maybe TRBD1 (5 bases). The V gene lost 0 bases and the J gene lost 3 bases, with 10 bases spanning the gap. The V gene's germline CDR1 is SGHRS and CDR2 YFSETQ. The CDR3 extends over 15 amino acids. CDR3 nucleotides: TGCGCCAGCAGCTTGGAGGGGCGTCACAATCAGCCCCAGCATTTT. Translation: CASSLEGRHNQPQHF.

The chain couples TRBV5-1 to TRBJ2-1; 10 bases are a match to TRBD2. From germline, CDR1 is SGHRS and CDR2 YFSETQ. With 0 bases clipped from V and 7 bases from J, the junction kept 7 bases outside the gene matches. The length of the CDR3 is 16 residues. CDR3: CASSLVFSGGSNEQFF. In DNA, the CDR3 is TGCGCCAGCAGCTTGGTATTTAGCGGGGGGTCGAATGAGCAGTTCTTC.

The rearrangement uses TRBV27 and TRBJ1-5, with no clear D. This CDR3 has 14 amino acids. Between the trimmed V and J ends, which lost 2 bases and 0 bases, there was a span of 5 bases. Germline CDR1 is MNHEY and CDR2 is SMNVEV (reference sequence). CDR3 loop: CASSLKYSNQPQHF. The CDR3 bases are TGTGCCAGCAGTTTAAAGTATAGCAATCAGCCCCAGCATTTT.

The rearrangement joins TRBV7-8 to TRBJ2-2, with D hard to call. This CDR3 is 17 amino acids long. Trimming removed 2 bases from V and 3 bases from J, with 16 bases in between. Germline V lookup: CDR1 SGHVS, CDR2 FQNEAQ. The CDR3 DNA reads TGTGCCAGCAGCTTAACGGTGACTGTACAGTACACCGGGGAGCTGTTTTTT. Its protein product is CASSLTVTVQYTGELFF.

This clone has more than one count but fewer than ten. The chain couples TRBV19 to TRBJ1-1, with TRBD1 matching over 7 bases. In germline, CDR1 is LNHDA, CDR2 SQIVND (reference sequence). The CDR3 runs to 16 residues. Trimming cost V 4 bases and J 1 base; bases outside gene matches: 9. CDR3 DNA sequence: TGTGCCAGTAGTACCCCCTTCGACAGGGCGAACACTGAAGCTTTCTTT. As protein: CASSTPFDRANTEAFF.

This clone was counted a single time. V and J are TRBV13 and TRBJ2-1, with a weak D call TRBD2 (6 bases). V was cut by 5 bases and J by 3 bases, with 17 bases left in between. Looked up from germline, CDR1 is PRHDT and CDR2 is FYEKMQ (reference sequence). CDR3 length: 16 residues. The CDR3 is CASSLWGESVYNEQFF. The DNA for the CDR3 is TGTGCCAGCAGCCTCTGGGGGGAATCGGTCTACAATGAGCAGTTCTTC.

V is TRBV4-3 and J is TRBJ2-5; 7 nucleotides agree with TRBD1. The CDR3 length is 15 residues. Per the germline V gene, CDR1 is LGHNA and CDR2 is YSLEER. Trimming cost V 3 bases and J 2 bases; bases outside gene matches: 6. This CDR3 reads CASSHGTAIQETQYF. CDR3 coding DNA: TGCGCCAGCAGCCACGGGACAGCAATTCAAGAGACCCAGTACTTC.

The rearrangement links TRBV5-1 to TRBJ2-5, with 13 nucleotides matching TRBD2. The V segment lost 4 bases and the J segment 7 bases; nucleotides outside the gene matches: 16. This CDR3 spans 18 amino acids. Germline assignment: CDR1 SGHRS and CDR2 YFSETQ. DNA for the CDR3: TGCGCCAGCAGCCCCGGACTAGCGGGAGACCCCCCACATGGGACCCAGTACTTC. Translating it yields CASSPGLAGDPPHGTQYF.

The chain couples TRBV6-5 to TRBJ2-7; 10 positions match TRBD2. From germline, CDR1 is MNHEY and CDR2 SVGAGI. J was trimmed by 6 bases and V by 0 bases; bases with no gene match: 5. This CDR3 has 15 residues. CDR3 region: CASSYSRLAGSEQYF. The CDR3 DNA follows: TGTGCCAGCAGTTACTCGAGACTAGCGGGTTCCGAGCAGTACTTC.

The chain joins TRBV20-1 to TRBJ2-7; maybe TRBD1 (6 bases). Trimming removed 8 bases at V and 5 bases at J, with 13 bases between. The CDR3 sequence is 11 residues long. The germline gives CDR1 DFQATT, CDR2 SNEGSKA (reference sequence). CDR3 nucleotide sequence: TGCAGTTTGGGGGCGGGCCACGAGCAGTACTTC. It codes for CSLGAGHEQYF.